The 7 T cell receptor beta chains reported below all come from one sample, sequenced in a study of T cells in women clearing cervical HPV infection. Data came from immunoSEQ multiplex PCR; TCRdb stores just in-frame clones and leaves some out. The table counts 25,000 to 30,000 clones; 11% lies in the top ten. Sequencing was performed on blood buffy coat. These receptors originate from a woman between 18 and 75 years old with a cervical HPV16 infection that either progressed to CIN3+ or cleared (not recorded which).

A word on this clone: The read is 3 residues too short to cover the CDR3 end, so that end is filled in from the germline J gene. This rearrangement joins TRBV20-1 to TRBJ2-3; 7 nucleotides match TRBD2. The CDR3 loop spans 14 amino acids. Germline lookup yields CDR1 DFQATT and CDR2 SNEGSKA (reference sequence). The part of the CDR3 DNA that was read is TGCAGTGCAGACGGGGGGACCAATGAAGAGACG. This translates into CSADGGTNEET. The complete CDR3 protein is CSADGGTNEETQYF.

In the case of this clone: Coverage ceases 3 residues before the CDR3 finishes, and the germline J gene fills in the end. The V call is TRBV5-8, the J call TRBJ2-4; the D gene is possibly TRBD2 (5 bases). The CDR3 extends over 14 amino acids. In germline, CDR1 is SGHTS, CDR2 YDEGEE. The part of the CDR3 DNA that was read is TGTGCCAGCAGCATCTCGACTCCCGGGGTGATT. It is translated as CASSISTPGVI. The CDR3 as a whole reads CASSISTPGVIQYF.

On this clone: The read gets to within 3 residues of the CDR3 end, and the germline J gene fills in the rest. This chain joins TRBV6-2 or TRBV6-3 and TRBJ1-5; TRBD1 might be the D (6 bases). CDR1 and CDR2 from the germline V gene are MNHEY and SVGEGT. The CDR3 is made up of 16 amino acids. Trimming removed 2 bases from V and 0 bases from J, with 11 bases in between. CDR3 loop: CASSYTGTLSNQPQHF. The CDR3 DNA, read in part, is TGTGCCAGCAGTTACACCGGGACACTTAGCAATCAGCCC.

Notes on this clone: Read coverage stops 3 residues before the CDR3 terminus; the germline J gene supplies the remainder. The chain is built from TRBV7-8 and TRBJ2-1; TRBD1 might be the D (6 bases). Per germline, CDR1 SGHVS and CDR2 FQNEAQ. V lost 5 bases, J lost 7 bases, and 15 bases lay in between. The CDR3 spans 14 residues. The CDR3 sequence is CASSVRDTQNEQFF. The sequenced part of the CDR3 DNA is TGTGCCAGCAGCGTCCGGGACACCCAAAATGAG.

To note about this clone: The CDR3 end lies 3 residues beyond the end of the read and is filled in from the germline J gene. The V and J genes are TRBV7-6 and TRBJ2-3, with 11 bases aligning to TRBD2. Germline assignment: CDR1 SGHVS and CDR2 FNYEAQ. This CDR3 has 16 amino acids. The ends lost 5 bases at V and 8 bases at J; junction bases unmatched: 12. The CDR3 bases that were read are TGTGCCAGCAGCCCGGTCGTAGCGGGAGGGCCGGGTACG. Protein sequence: CASSPVVAGGPGT. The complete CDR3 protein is CASSPVVAGGPGTQYF. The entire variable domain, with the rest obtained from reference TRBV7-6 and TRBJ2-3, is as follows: GAGVSQSPRYKVTKRGQDVALRCDPISGHVSLYWYRQALGQGPEFLTYFNYEAQQDKSGLPNDRFSAERPEGSISTLTIQRTEQRDSAMYRCASSPVVAGGPGTQYFGPGTRLTVL.

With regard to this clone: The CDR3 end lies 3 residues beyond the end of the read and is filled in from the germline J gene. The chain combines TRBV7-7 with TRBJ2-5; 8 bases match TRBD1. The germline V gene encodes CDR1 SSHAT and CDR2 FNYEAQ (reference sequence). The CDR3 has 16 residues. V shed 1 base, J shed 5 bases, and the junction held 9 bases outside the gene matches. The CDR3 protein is CASSLVGTGAMETQYF. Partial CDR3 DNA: TGTGCCAGCAGCTTAGTCGGGACAGGCGCGATGGAGACC. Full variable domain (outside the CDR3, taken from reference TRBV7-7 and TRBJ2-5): GAGVSQSPRYKVTKRGQDVTLRCDPISSHATLYWYQQALGQGPEFLTYFNYEAQPDKSGLPSDRFSAERPEGSISTLTIQRTEQRDSAMYRCASSLVGTGAMETQYFGPGTRLLVL.

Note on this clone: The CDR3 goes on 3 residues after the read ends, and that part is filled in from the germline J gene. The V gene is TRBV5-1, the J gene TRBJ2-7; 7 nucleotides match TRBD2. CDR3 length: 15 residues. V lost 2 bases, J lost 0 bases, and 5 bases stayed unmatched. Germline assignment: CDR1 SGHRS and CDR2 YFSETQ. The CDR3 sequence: CASSLLASSSYEQYF. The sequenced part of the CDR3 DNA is TGCGCCAGCAGCTTACTAGCGTCGAGCTCCTACGAG.